This is a list of T cell receptor beta chains from one sample in a study of blood T cell repertoires in COVID-19. Here immunoSEQ multiplex PCR was the method, and the copy in TCRdb shows in-frame clones only, minus some. In the table there are more than 45,000 clones, 85% to 95% of which are singletons. Sequenced material: peripheral blood. The receptors derive from a woman of 80 years or more with acute or convalescent COVID-19. Each CDR3 is given with its conserved first and last residue. D genes are given only for firm matches. A clone size is listed for some rows: how often the clone was seen (once, few, many), or a class if it is expanded.

CDR3 protein	CDR3 DNA	D gene	clone size	V gene	J gene
CASRQGTDSGNTIYF	TGTGCCAGCAGGCAGGGGACAGACTCTGGAAACACCATATATTTT	TRBD1	.	TRBV7-9	TRBJ1-3
CASSLGLSNEQFF	TGTGCCAGCAGCCTGGGACTTTCCAATGAGCAGTTCTTC	.	.	TRBV6-5	TRBJ2-1
CASSPDVATGELFF	TGCGCCAGCAGCCCGGATGTAGCCACCGGGGAGCTGTTTTTT	.	.	TRBV4-3	TRBJ2-2
CASSLGQGTNTEAFF	TGTGCCAGCTCACTGGGACAGGGAACGAACACTGAAGCTTTCTTT	TRBD1	once	TRBV18	TRBJ1-1
CASSLESGGEKLFF	TGCGCCAGCAGCTTGGAGTCAGGTGGCGAAAAACTGTTTTTT	.	.	TRBV5-1	TRBJ1-4
CASSPQGSGNTIYF	TGCGCCAGCAGCCCACAGGGCTCTGGAAACACCATATATTTT	.	.	TRBV5-1	TRBJ1-3
CASSDQGRRSGNTIYF	TGTGCCAGCAGTGATCAGGGCCGTAGGTCTGGAAACACCATATATTTT	.	.	TRBV2	TRBJ1-3
CASSPGQGNDYGYTF	TGTGCCAGCTCACCAGGACAGGGGAATGACTATGGCTACACCTTC	TRBD1	.	TRBV18	TRBJ1-2
CASSLTLAGVSEQFF	TGTGCCAGCAGCTTAACACTAGCGGGAGTGTCTGAGCAGTTCTTC	TRBD2	.	TRBV7-2	TRBJ2-1
CASSRTGSSRDTQYF	TGTGCCAGCAGCCGGACAGGCAGCAGTAGAGATACGCAGTATTTT	TRBD1	.	TRBV7-2	TRBJ2-3
CSVGRGDTDTQYF	TGCAGCGTTGGGAGGGGAGACACAGATACGCAGTATTTT	.	.	TRBV29-1	TRBJ2-3
CASSFGGAKADTQYF	TGTGCCAGCAGCTTCGGGGGGGCAAAGGCAGATACGCAGTATTTT	TRBD2	.	TRBV7-3	TRBJ2-3
CASSSYSGSGNTIYF	TGTGCCAGCAGCTCATACTCGGGCTCTGGAAACACCATATATTTT	.	few	TRBV7-2	TRBJ1-3
CASRLTGTYGYTF	TGTGCCAGCAGGTTGACAGGGACCTATGGCTACACCTTC	TRBD1	once	TRBV5-6	TRBJ1-2
CASSPTGLAGGPNGDTQYF	TGTGCCAGCTCACCCACTGGTTTGGCGGGAGGGCCAAATGGAGATACGCAGTATTTT	TRBD2	.	TRBV18	TRBJ2-3
CASSPLSLGRITEAFF	TGTGCCAGCTCACCATTAAGCTTGGGCCGAATCACTGAAGCTTTCTTT	.	once	TRBV18	TRBJ1-1
CASSPLGDSGNTIYF	TGTGCCAGCTCACCACTAGGGGATTCTGGAAACACCATATATTTT	.	few	TRBV18	TRBJ1-3
CASREGGATEAFF	TGTGCCAGCAGGGAAGGGGGGGCCACTGAAGCTTTCTTT	.	few	TRBV6-4	TRBJ1-1
CASSKDRVNTEAFF	TGTGCCAGTAGTAAAGACAGGGTGAACACTGAAGCTTTCTTT	TRBD1	.	TRBV19	TRBJ1-1
CATTSSQANTGELFF	TGTGCCACCACTTCGAGCCAGGCGAACACCGGGGAGCTGTTTTTT	.	.	TRBV24-1	TRBJ2-2
CSVRDNFNQPQHF	TGCAGCGTCCGGGACAACTTCAATCAGCCCCAGCATTTT	.	.	TRBV29-1	TRBJ1-5
CASSTGRGAGTGELFF	TGTGCCAGCAGCACGGGCAGGGGGGCCGGTACCGGGGAGCTGTTTTTT	.	.	TRBV2	TRBJ2-2
CASSRAGTVSYEQYF	TGTGCCAGCAGCCGTGCCGGGACAGTTTCCTACGAGCAGTACTTC	TRBD1	.	TRBV5-4	TRBJ2-7
CATSPAGVYYNEQFF	TGTGCCACCAGCCCAGCGGGTGTCTACTACAATGAGCAGTTCTTC	.	.	TRBV24-1	TRBJ2-1
CASSQRVAGTDNEKLFF	TGCGCCAGCAGCCAAAGGGTGGCCGGGACAGATAATGAAAAACTGTTTTTT	TRBD1	once	TRBV4-1	TRBJ1-4
CAWSMGPPADTQYF	TGTGCCTGGAGTATGGGCCCACCGGCAGATACGCAGTATTTT	.	once	TRBV30	TRBJ2-3
CASSFRQGRYNEQFF	TGTGCCAGCAGTTTTCGACAGGGGAGATACAATGAGCAGTTCTTC	TRBD1	.	TRBV6-5	TRBJ2-1
CASSLGGVLSGQPQHF	TGTGCCAGCAGCCTTGGAGGGGTATTATCAGGCCAGCCCCAGCATTTT	.	.	TRBV28	TRBJ1-5
CASSWDRGAGQPQHF	TGTGCCAGCAGTTGGGACAGGGGAGCGGGACAGCCCCAGCATTTT	TRBD1	.	TRBV6-6	TRBJ1-5
CASSQGVRGSGNTIYF	TGTGCCAGCAGCCAAGGGGTCAGGGGCTCTGGAAACACCATATATTTT	.	.	TRBV3-1/TRBV3-2	TRBJ1-3
CASSAGTGNQPQHF	TGTGCCAGCAGCGCCGGGACAGGTAATCAGCCCCAGCATTTT	TRBD1	.	TRBV6-5	TRBJ1-5
CSASRGGWLAGNEQFF	TGCAGTGCTAGTCGCGGGGGTTGGTTAGCGGGCAATGAGCAGTTCTTC	TRBD2	.	TRBV20-1	TRBJ2-1
CASSLGAGANYGYTF	TGTGCCAGCAGCCTAGGGGCAGGAGCTAACTATGGCTACACCTTC	.	.	TRBV5-6	TRBJ1-2
CASSLAGGGGSTDTQYF	TGTGCCAGCAGCTTAGCCGGTGGGGGGGGCTCCACAGATACGCAGTATTTT	.	.	TRBV7-8	TRBJ2-3
CASSFSIGGTSYNEQFF	TGTGCCAGCAGCTTCTCAATTGGCGGGACCTCCTACAATGAGCAGTTCTTC	.	once	TRBV7-8	TRBJ2-1
CASSLGWSNEQYF	TGTGCCAGCAGCCTCGGGTGGTCCAACGAGCAGTACTTC	.	.	TRBV6-2/TRBV6-3	TRBJ2-7
CASSLVQGYYGYTF	TGTGCCAGCAGCTTAGTTCAGGGTTACTATGGCTACACCTTC	.	.	TRBV7-8	TRBJ1-2
CATEASGDTDTQYF	TGTGCCACCGAGGCTAGCGGCGACACAGATACGCAGTATTTT	TRBD2	.	TRBV24-1	TRBJ2-3
CASSYSQNTEAFF	TGTGCCAGCAGTTACTCTCAGAACACTGAAGCTTTCTTT	.	.	TRBV6-6	TRBJ1-1
CASRLRGNDEQYF	TGTGCCTCCCGGTTACGGGGGAACGACGAGCAGTACTTC	.	.	TRBV10-3	TRBJ2-7
CASNRQGGGYGYTF	TGTGCCAGCAACCGACAGGGAGGCGGCTATGGCTACACCTTC	TRBD1	.	TRBV27	TRBJ1-2
CASRLQGTDTQYF	TGTGCCAGCCGACTTCAGGGGACAGATACGCAGTATTTT	.	once	TRBV12-3/TRBV12-4	TRBJ2-3
CASSRVATGTVEAFF	TGTGCCAGCAGCCGCGTTGCGACAGGGACGGTTGAAGCTTTCTTT	TRBD1	.	TRBV6-2/TRBV6-3	TRBJ1-1
CASSVGQVGKTQYF	TGTGCCAGCAGCGTGGGACAGGTTGGGAAGACCCAGTACTTC	TRBD1	few	TRBV7-6	TRBJ2-5
CASSQLLVSGTSGYNEQFF	TGTGCCAGCAGCCAATTACTAGTCTCCGGGACTAGCGGATACAATGAGCAGTTCTTC	TRBD2	.	TRBV7-9	TRBJ2-1
CASSQQGSFNEKLFF	TGTGCCAGCAGTCAACAGGGATCTTTTAATGAAAAACTGTTTTTT	.	.	TRBV7-9	TRBJ1-4
CASSSLGGRGEEQYF	TGTGCCAGCAGCTCACTAGGTGGCAGGGGCGAAGAGCAGTACTTC	.	.	TRBV7-2	TRBJ2-7
CASSLAPLNYGYTF	TGTGCCAGCTCCCTCGCGCCTCTTAACTATGGCTACACCTTC	.	.	TRBV6-5	TRBJ1-2
CASSPAGYNEKLFF	TGTGCCAGCAGCCCAGCAGGGTATAATGAAAAACTGTTTTTT	.	few	TRBV7-9	TRBJ1-4
CASSSGQLLYNEQFF	TGTGCCAGCAGTTCGGGACAGCTCCTATACAATGAGCAGTTCTTC	TRBD1	.	TRBV28	TRBJ2-1
CSVRGGGADEKLFF	TGCAGCGTGAGGGGGGGAGGAGCTGATGAAAAACTGTTTTTT	.	.	TRBV29-1	TRBJ1-4
CASTILRGNQPQHF	TGTGCCAGCACCATCCTTCGGGGGAATCAGCCCCAGCATTTT	.	.	TRBV27	TRBJ1-5
CAWSVSGSFGNEQFF	TGTGCCTGGAGTGTAAGCGGGAGCTTCGGCAATGAGCAGTTCTTC	TRBD2	.	TRBV30	TRBJ2-1